This T cell receptor (beta chain) was sequenced in a study of blood T cell repertoires in COVID-19. Turning to the study itself: COVID-19 samples, acute and convalescent, were from the United States, Italy and Spain. In each case, the material was cDNA or gDNA derived from T cells, B-cell-depleted T cells, or PBMCs.

In the study's own analysis: Estimates of nucleated cell counts were drawn from the amplification of reference gene primers. Sequencing was performed with immunoSEQ multiplex PCR; in TCRdb, only in-frame clones are kept and a portion is missing. The V and J calls and clone size were taken over from that table, and D and trimming were inferred from the DNA. This table has more than 90,000 clones, over 70% appearing once. With 3 bases removed from V and 2 bases from J, the gap between germline ends came to 15 bases. CDR1 is SGHRS and CDR2 is YFSETQ in the germline V gene. The CDR3 extends over 16 amino acids.

This sequence joins TRBV5-1 and TRBJ2-1, with a tentative D call TRBD2 (5 bases). What was sequenced was peripheral blood. The receptor comes from a man aged 55 to 69 with acute or convalescent COVID-19. CDR3 nucleotide sequence: TGCGCCAGCAGCTCGGGATTGCAGGAGACCTACAATGAGCAGTTCTTC. This codes for CASSSGLQETYNEQFF.